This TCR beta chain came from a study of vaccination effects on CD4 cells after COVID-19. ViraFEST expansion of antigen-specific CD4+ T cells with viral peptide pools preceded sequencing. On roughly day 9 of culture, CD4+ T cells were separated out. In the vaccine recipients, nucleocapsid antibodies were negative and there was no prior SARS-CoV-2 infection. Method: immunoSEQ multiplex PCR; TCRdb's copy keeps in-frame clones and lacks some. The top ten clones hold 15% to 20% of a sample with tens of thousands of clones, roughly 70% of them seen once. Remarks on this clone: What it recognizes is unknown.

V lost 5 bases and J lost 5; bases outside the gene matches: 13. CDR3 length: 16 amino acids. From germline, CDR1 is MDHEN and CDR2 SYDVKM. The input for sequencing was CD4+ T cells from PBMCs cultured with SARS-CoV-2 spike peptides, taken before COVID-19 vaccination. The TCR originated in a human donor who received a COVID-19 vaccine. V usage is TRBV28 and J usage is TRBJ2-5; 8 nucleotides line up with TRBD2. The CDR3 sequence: CASSVPGGGPGETQYF. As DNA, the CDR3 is TGTGCCAGCAGTGTACCCGGGGGGGGGCCGGGGGAGACCCAGTACTTC.